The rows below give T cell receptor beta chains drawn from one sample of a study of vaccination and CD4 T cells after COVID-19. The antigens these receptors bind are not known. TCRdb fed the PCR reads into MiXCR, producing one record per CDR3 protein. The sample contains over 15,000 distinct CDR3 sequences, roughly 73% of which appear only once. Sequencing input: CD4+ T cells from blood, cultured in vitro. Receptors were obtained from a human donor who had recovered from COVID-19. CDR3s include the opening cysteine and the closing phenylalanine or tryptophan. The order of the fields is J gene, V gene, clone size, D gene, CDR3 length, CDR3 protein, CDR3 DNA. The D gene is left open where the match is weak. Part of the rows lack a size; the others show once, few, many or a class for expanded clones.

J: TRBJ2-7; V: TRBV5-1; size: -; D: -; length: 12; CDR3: CASSLEGQTRYF; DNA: TGCGCCAGCAGCTTGGAGGGCCAAACACGGTACTTC
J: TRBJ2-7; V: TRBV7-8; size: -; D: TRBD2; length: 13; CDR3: CASSPLLAGEQYF; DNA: TGTGCCAGCAGCCCATTACTAGCGGGAGAGCAGTACTTC
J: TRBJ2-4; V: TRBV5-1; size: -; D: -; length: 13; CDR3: CASSGGAKNIQYF; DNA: TGCGCCAGCAGCGGGGGAGCCAAAAACATTCAGTACTTC
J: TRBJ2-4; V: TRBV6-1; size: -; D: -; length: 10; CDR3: CASGQLFQYF; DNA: TGTGCCAGCGGACAGCTTTTTCAGTACTTC
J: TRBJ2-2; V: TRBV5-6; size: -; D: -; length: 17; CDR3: CASSSTGTLGGTGELFF; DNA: TGTGCCAGCAGCTCGACCGGGACCCTCGGAGGTACCGGGGAGCTGTTTTTT
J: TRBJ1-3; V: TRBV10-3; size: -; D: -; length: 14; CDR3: CAMAREGTGNTIYF; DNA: TGTGCCATGGCTCGCGAGGGAACTGGAAACACCATATATTTT
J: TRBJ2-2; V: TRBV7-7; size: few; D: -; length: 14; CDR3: CASSLVANTGELFF; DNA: TGTGCCAGCAGCTTAGTCGCGAACACCGGGGAGCTGTTTTTT
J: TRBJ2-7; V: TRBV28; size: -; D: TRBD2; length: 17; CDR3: CASSATPVVAGRYEQYF; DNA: TGTGCCAGCAGTGCGACACCGGTAGTAGCGGGAAGATACGAGCAGTACTTC
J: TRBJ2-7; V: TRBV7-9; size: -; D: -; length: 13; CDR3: CASSLEMGYEQYF; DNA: TGTGCCAGCAGCTTAGAGATGGGCTACGAGCAGTACTTC
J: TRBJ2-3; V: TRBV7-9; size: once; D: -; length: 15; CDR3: CASVPPAMGTDTQYF; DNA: TGTGCCAGCGTACCTCCAGCAATGGGCACAGATACGCAGTATTTT
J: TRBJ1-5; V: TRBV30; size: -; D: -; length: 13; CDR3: CAFVQGNNQPQHF; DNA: TGTGCCTTTGTACAGGGAAACAATCAGCCCCAGCATTTT
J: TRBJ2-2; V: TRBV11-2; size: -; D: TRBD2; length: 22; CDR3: CASRRFGPRGLAGGRDTGELFF; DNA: TGTGCCAGCAGGCGATTTGGCCCCCGTGGTCTAGCGGGAGGCCGCGACACCGGGGAGCTGTTTTTT
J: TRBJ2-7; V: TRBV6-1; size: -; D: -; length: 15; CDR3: CASRQGGAAPYEQYF; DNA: TGTGCCAGCAGACAGGGGGGGGCAGCCCCCTACGAGCAGTACTTC
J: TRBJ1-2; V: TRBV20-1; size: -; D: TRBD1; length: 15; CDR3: CSAIGGTGVGSGYTF; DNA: TGCAGTGCTATCGGCGGGACAGGGGTGGGTAGTGGCTACACCTTC
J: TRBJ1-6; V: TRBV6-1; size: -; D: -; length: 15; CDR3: CASSPVQGASSPLHF; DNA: TGTGCCAGCAGTCCCGTGCAGGGAGCTTCTTCACCCCTCCACTTT
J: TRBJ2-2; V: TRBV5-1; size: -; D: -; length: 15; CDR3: CASSPRTSVTGELFF; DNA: TGCGCCAGCAGCCCCCGGACATCAGTCACCGGGGAGCTGTTTTTT
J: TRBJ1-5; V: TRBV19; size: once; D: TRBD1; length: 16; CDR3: CASSIVGQYSNQPQHF; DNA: TGTGCCAGTAGTATTGTGGGACAGTATAGCAATCAGCCCCAGCATTTT
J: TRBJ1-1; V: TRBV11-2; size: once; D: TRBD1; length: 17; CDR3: CASSLILREGQDTEAFF; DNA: TGTGCCAGCAGCCTCATATTACGTGAGGGACAGGACACTGAAGCTTTCTTT
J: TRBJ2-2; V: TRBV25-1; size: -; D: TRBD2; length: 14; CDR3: CASSELAGAGELFF; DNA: TGTGCCAGCAGTGAATTAGCGGGAGCCGGGGAGCTGTTTTTT
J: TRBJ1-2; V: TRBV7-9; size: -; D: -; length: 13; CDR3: CASSQTETYGYTF; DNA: TGTGCCAGCAGCCAGACGGAGACATATGGCTACACCTTC
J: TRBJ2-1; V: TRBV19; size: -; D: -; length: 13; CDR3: CATQGFGYNEQFF; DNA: TGTGCCACCCAGGGTTTTGGGTACAATGAGCAGTTCTTC
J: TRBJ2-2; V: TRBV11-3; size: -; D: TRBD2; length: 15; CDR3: CASSPSGANTGELFF; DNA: TGTGCCAGCAGTCCTAGCGGGGCGAACACCGGGGAGCTGTTTTTT
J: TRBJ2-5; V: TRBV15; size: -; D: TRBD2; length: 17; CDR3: CATSGTSGRRVRETQYF; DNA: TGTGCCACCAGCGGGACTAGCGGGAGGAGGGTGCGAGAGACCCAGTACTTC
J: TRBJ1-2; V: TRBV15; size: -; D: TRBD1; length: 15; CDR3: CATSRVPGGVDGYTF; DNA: TGTGCCACCAGCAGAGTACCAGGGGGTGTGGATGGCTACACCTTC
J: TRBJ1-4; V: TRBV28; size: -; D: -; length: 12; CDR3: CASSFEGEKLFF; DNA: TGTGCCAGCAGTTTTGAGGGGGAAAAACTGTTTTTT
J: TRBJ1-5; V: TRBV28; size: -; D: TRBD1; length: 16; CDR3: CASSLYSRGSNQPQHF; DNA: TGTGCCAGCAGTTTATATTCCAGGGGGAGCAATCAGCCCCAGCATTTT
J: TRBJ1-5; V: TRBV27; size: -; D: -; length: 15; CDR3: CASSGVGTSNQPQHF; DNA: TGTGCCAGCAGTGGGGTCGGGACATCCAATCAGCCCCAGCATTTT
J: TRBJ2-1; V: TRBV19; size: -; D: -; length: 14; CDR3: CASRRELGYNEQFF; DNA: TGTGCCAGTAGGCGGGAATTGGGTTACAATGAGCAGTTCTTC
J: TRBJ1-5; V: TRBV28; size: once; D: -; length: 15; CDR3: CASSFNRYSNQPQHF; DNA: TGTGCCAGCAGTTTTAACAGATATAGCAATCAGCCCCAGCATTTT
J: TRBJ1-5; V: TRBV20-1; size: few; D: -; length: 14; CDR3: CSARQGLGNQPQHF; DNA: TGCAGTGCTAGACAGGGGTTGGGCAATCAGCCCCAGCATTTT
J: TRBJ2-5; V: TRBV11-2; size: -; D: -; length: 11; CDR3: CASSYQETQYF; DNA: TGTGCCAGCAGTTACCAAGAGACCCAGTACTTC
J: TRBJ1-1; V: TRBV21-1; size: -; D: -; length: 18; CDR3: CASSKEGVVGGGITEAFF; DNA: -
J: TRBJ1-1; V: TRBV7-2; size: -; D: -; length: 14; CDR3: CASSLTGKNTEAFF; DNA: TGTGCCAGCAGCTTAACAGGGAAGAACACTGAAGCTTTCTTT
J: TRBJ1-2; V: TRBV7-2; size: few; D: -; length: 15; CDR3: CASSLVLEGRIGHTF; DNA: TGTGCCAGCAGCTTGGTACTGGAGGGGAGAATCGGGCACACCTTC
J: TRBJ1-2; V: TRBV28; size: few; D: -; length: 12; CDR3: CASSNSNYGYTF; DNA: TGTGCCAGCAGTAATTCTAACTATGGCTACACCTTC
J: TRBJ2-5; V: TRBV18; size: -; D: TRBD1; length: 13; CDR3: CASSGTVQETQYF; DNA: TGTGCCAGCTCAGGGACAGTCCAAGAGACCCAGTACTTC
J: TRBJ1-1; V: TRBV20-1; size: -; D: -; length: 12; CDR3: CSARDENTEAFF; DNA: TGCAGTGCTAGGGATGAGAACACTGAAGCTTTCTTT